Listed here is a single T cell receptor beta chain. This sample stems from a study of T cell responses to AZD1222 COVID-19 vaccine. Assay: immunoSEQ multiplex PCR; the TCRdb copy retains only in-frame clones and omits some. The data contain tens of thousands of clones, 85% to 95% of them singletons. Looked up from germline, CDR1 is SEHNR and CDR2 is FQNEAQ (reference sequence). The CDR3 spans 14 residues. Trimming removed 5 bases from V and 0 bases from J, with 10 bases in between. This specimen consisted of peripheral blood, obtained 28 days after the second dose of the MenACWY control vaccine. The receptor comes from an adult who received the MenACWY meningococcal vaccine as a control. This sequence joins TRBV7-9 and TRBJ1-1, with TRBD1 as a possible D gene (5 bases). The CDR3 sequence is CASSPGTVNTEAFF. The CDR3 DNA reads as TGTGCCAGCAGCCCGGGGACGGTGAACACTGAAGCTTTCTTT. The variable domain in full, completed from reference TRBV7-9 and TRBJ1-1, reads DTGVSQNPRHKITKRGQNVTFRCDPISEHNRLYWYRQTLGQGPEFLTYFQNEAQLEKSRLLSDRFSAERPKGSFSTLEIQRTEQGDSAMYLCASSPGTVNTEAFFGQGTRLTVV.